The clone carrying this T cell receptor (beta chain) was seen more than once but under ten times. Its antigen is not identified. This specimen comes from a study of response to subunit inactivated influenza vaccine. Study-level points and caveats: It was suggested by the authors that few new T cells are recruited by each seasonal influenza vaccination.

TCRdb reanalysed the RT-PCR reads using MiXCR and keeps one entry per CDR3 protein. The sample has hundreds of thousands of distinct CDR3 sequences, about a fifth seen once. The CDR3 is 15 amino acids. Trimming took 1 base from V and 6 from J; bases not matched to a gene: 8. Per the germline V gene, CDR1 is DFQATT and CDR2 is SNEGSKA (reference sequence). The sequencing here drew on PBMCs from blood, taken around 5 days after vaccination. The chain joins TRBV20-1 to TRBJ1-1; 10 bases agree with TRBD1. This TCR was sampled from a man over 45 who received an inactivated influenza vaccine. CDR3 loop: CSARGWTGGGSEAFF. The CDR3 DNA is TGCAGTGCTAGAGGTTGGACAGGGGGAGGATCTGAAGCTTTCTTT.